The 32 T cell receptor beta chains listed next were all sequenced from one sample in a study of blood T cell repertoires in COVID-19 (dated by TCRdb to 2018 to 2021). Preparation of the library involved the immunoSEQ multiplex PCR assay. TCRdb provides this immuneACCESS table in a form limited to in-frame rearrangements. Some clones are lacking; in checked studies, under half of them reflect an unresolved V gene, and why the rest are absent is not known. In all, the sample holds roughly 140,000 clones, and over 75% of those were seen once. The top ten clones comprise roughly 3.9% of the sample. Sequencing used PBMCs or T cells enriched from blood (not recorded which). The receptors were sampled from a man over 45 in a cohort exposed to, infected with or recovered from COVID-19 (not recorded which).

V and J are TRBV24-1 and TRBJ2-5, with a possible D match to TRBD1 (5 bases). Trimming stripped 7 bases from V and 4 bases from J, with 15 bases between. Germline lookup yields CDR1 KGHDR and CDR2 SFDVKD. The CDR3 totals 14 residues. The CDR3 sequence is CATSAQGYRETQYF. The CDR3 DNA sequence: TGTGCCACCAGCGCCCAGGGTTATCGAGAGACCCAGTACTTC.

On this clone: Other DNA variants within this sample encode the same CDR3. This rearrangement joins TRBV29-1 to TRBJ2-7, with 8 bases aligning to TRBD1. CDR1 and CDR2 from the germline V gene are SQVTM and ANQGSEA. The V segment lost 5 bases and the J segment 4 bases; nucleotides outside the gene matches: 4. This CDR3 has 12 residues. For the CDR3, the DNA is TGCAGCGTTCGCAGGGGGCTGTACGAGCAGTACTTC. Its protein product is CSVRRGLYEQYF.

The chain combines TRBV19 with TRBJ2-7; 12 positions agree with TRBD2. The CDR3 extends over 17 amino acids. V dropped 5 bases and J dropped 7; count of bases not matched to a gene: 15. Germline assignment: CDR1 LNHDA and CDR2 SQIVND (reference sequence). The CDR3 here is CASSSGDGLAGLREQYF. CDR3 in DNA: TGTGCCAGTAGTTCTGGAGATGGACTAGCGGGGTTACGGGAGCAGTACTTC. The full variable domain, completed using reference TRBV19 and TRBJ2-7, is DGGITQSPKYLFRKEGQNVTLSCEQNLNHDAMYWYRQDPGQGLRLIYYSQIVNDFQKGDIAEGYSVSREKKESFPLTVTSAQKNPTAFYLCASSSGDGLAGLREQYFGPGTRLTVT.

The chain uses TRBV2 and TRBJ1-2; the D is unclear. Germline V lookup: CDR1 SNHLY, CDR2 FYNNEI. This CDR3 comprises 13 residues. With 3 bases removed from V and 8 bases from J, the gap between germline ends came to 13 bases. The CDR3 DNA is TGTGCCAGCAGTGAGAAGGAGCAAATGGGCTACACCTTC. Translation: CASSEKEQMGYTF.

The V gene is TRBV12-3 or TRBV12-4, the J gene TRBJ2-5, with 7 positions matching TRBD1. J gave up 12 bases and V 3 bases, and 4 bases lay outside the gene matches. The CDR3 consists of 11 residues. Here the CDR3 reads CASSLGDSEYF. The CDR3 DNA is TGTGCCAGCAGTTTGGGGGACAGTGAGTACTTC.

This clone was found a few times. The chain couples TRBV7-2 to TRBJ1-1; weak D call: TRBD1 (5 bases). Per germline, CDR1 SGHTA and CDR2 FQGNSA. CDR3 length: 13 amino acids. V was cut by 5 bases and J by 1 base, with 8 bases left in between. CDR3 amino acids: CASSIRANTEAFF. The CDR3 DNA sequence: TGTGCCAGCAGCATCAGGGCGAACACTGAAGCTTTCTTT.

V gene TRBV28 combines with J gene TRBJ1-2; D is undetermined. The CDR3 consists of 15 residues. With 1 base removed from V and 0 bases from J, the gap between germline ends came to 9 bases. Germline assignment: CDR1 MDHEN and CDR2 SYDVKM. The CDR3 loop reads CASSLYPGTNYGYTF. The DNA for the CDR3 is TGTGCCAGCAGTTTATATCCGGGGACTAACTATGGCTACACCTTC.

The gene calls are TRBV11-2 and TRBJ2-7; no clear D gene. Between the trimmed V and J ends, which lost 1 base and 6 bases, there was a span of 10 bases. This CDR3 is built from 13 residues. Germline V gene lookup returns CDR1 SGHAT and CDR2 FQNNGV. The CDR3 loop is CASSLGVAGEQYF. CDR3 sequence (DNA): TGTGCCAGCAGCTTAGGCGTAGCCGGCGAGCAGTACTTC.

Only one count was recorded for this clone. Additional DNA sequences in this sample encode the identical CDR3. The CDR3 spells CASSPGGYGYTF. CDR3 nucleotides: TGTGCCAGCAGCCCAGGGGGCTATGGCTACACCTTC. The V and J genes are TRBV12-3 or TRBV12-4 and TRBJ1-2, with 7 bases that match TRBD1. V shed 6 bases and J 4 bases; nucleotides not matched to a gene: 2. CDR3 length equals 12 residues.

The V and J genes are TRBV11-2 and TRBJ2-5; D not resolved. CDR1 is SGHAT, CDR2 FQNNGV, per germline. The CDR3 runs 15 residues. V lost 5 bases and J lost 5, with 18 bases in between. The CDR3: CASSREVSPHETQYF. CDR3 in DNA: TGTGCCAGCAGCAGAGAGGTGAGCCCTCACGAGACCCAGTACTTC. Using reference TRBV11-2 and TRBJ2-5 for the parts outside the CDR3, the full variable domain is EAGVAQSPRYKIIEKRQSVAFWCNPISGHATLYWYQQILGQGPKLLIQFQNNGVVDDSQLPKDRFSAERLKGVDSTLKIQPAKLEDSAVYLCASSREVSPHETQYFGPGTRLLVL.

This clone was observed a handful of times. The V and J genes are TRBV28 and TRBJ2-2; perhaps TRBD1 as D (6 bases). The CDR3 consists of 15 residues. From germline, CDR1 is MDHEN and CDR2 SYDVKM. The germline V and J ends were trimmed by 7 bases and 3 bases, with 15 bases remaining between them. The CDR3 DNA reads TGTGCCAGCATAACAGGGAGAGCGCACACCGGGGAGCTGTTTTTT. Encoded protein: CASITGRAHTGELFF.

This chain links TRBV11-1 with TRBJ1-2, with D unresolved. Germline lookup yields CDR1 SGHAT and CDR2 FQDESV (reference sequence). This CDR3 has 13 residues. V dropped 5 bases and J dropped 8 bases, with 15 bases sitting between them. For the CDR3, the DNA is TGTGCCAGCAGCCTCGACGGACTCGGGGGCTACACCTTC. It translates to CASSLDGLGGYTF.

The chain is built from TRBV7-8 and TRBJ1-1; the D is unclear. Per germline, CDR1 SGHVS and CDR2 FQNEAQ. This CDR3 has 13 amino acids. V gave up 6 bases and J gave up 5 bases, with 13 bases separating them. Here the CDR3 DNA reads TGTGCCAGCAGGAGGGAGGAAGGAACTGAAGCTTTCTTT. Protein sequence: CASRREEGTEAFF.

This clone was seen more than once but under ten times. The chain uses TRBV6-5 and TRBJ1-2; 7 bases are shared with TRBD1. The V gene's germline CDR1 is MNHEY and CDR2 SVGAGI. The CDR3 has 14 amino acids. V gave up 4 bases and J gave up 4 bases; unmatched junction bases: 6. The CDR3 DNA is TGTGCCAGCAGTTCACCAGGGGGTCTCTATGGCTACACCTTC. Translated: CASSSPGGLYGYTF.

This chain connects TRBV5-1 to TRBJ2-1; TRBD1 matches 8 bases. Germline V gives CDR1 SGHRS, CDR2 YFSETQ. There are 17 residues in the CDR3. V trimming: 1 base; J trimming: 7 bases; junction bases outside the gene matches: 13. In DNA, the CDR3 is TGCGCCAGCAGCTTGAGTGTAGGGCAGGGGGCGCTTAATGAGCAGTTCTTC. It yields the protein CASSLSVGQGALNEQFF.

The CDR3 nucleotides are TGCGCCAGCAGCTCGGCGAGACTAGGGAACACAGATACGCAGTATTTT. Protein: CASSSARLGNTDTQYF. V gene TRBV4-1 combines with J gene TRBJ2-3, with TRBD2 as a possible D gene (6 bases). Trimming cost V 5 bases and J 2 bases, with 17 bases left between them. CDR1 is MGHRA, CDR2 YSYEKL, per germline. The CDR3 contains 16 residues.

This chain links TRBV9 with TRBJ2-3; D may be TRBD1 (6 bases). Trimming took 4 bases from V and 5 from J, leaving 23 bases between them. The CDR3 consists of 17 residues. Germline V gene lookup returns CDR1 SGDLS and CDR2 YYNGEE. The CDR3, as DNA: TGTGCCAGCAGCCCAAGGGGGAGTACGGCAGGTGTAGATACGCAGTATTTT. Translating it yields CASSPRGSTAGVDTQYF.

CDR3 sequence (DNA): TGCGCCAGCAGTGCAATCCGGGACAGGGACAATGAGCAGTTCTTC. Translated: CASSAIRDRDNEQFF. The rearrangement links TRBV10-1 to TRBJ2-1; 9 positions agree with TRBD1. This CDR3 has 15 residues. CDR1 and CDR2 from the germline V gene are WNHNN and SYGVQD (reference sequence). J was trimmed by 5 bases and V by 4 bases; bases with no gene match: 6.

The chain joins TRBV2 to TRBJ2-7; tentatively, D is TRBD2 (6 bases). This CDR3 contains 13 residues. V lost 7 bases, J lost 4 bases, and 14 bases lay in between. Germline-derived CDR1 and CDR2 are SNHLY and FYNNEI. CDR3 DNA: TGTGCCAGCATTGGACTATCCCCTTACGAGCAGTACTTC. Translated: CASIGLSPYEQYF.

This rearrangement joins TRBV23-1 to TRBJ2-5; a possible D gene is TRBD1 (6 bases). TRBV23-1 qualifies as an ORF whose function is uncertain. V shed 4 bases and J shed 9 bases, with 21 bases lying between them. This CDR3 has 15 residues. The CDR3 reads CASSRHWDMRRAQYF. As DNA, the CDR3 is TGCGCCAGCAGTCGCCACTGGGACATGCGAAGAGCCCAGTACTTC.

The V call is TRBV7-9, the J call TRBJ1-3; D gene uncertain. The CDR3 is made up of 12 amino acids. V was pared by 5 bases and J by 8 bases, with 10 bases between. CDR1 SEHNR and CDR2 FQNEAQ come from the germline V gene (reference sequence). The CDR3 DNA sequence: TGTGCCAGCAGCGGCGTGAGCGACACCATATATTTT. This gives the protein CASSGVSDTIYF.

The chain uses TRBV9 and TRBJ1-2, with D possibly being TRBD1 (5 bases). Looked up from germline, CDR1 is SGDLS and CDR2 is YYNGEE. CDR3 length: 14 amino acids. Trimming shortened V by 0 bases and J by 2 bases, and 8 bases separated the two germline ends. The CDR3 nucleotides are TGTGCCAGCAGCGTAGGCGACAGCAACTATGGCTACACCTTC. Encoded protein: CASSVGDSNYGYTF.

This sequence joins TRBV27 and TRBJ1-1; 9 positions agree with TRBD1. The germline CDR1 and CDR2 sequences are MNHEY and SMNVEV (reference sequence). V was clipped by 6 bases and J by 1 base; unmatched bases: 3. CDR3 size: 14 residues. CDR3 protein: CASRYRGPNTEAFF. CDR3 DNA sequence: TGTGCCAGCAGATACAGGGGGCCGAACACTGAAGCTTTCTTT.

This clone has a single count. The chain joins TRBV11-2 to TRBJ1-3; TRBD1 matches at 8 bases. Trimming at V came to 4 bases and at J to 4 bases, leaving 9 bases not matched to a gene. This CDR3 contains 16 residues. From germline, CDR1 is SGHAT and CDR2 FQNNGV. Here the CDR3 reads CASSSQGAPPGNTIYF. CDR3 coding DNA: TGTGCCAGCAGCTCCCAGGGGGCGCCCCCCGGAAACACCATATATTTT.

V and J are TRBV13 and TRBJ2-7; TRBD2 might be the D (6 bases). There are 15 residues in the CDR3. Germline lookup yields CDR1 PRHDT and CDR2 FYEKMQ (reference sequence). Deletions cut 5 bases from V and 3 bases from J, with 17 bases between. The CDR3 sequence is CASSPRERASYEQYF. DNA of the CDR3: TGTGCCAGCAGCCCCCGCGAGCGGGCGAGCTACGAGCAGTACTTC.

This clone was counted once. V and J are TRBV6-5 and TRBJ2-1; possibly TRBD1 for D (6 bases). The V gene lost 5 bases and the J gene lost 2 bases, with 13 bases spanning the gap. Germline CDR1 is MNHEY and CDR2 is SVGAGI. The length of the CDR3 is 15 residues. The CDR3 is CASSHDNRAYNEQFF. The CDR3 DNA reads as TGTGCCAGCAGTCACGACAACAGGGCCTACAATGAGCAGTTCTTC.

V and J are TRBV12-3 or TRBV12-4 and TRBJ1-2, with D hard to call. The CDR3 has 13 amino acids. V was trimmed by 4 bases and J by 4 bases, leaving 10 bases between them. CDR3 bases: TGTGCCAGCAGTTCCGGGTCCTTCTATGGCTACACCTTC. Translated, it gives CASSSGSFYGYTF.

CDR3 coding DNA: TGTGCCAGCAGTTTTAGCCTCCGGCGGGAGCAGTACTTC. Amino acids: CASSFSLRREQYF. The rearrangement joins TRBV27 to TRBJ2-7; D remains unclear. Germline V gene lookup returns CDR1 MNHEY and CDR2 SMNVEV (reference sequence). The CDR3 spans 13 residues. The ends were cut back, 3 bases at V and 7 bases at J, with 13 bases in the middle.

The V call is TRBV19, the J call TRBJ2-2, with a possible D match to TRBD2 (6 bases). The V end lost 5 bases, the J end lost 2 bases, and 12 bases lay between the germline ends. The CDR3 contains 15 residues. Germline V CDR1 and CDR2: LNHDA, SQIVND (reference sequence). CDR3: CASSSGVLNTGELFF. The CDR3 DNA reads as TGTGCCAGTAGTTCGGGAGTCCTAAACACCGGGGAGCTGTTTTTT.

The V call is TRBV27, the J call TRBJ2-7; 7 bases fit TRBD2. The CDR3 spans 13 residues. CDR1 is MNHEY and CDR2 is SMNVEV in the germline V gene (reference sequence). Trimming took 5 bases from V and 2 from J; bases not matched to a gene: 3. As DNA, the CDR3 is TGTGCCAGCAGTCCGGGACTAACCTACGAGCAGTACTTC. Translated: CASSPGLTYEQYF.

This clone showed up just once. This CDR3 reads CASNPGVGQSSYNSPLHF. The CDR3 DNA reads TGTGCCAGCAACCCCGGGGTGGGACAGAGCTCCTATAATTCACCCCTCCACTTT. V usage is TRBV6-2 or TRBV6-3 and J usage is TRBJ1-6; 7 bases fit TRBD1. The germline V gene encodes CDR1 MNHEY and CDR2 SVGEGT. This CDR3 is 18 amino acids long. Germline trimming cut 7 bases from V and 0 bases from J; bases unmatched to any gene: 12.

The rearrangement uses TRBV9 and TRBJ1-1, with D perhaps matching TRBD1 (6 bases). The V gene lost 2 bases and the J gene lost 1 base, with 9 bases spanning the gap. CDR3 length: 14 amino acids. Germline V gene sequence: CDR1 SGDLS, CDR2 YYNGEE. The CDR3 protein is CASSVTGTNTEAFF. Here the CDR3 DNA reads TGTGCCAGCAGCGTCACAGGGACGAACACTGAAGCTTTCTTT.